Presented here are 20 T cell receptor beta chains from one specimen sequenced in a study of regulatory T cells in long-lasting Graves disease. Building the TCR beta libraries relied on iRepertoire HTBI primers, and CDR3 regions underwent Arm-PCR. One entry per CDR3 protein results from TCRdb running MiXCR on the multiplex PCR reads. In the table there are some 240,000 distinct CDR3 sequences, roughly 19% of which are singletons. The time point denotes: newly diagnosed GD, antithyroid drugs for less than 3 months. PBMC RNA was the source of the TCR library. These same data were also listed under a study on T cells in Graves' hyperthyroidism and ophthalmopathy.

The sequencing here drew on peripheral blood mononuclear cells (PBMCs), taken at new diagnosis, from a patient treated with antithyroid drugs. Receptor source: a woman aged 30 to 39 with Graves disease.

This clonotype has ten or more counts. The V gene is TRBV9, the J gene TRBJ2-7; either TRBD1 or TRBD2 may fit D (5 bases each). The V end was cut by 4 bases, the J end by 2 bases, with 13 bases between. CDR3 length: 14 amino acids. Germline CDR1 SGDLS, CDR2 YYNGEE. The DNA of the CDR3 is TGTGCCAGCAGCCTTGGGACGGACCCCTACGAGCAGTACTTC. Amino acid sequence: CASSLGTDPYEQYF.

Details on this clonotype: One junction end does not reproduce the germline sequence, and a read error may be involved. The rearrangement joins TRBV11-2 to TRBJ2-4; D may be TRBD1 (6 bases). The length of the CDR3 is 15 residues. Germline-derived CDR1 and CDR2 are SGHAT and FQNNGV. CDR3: CASSLAGGPLNDQCF. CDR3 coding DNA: TGTGCCAGCAGCTTAGCTGGGGGCCCTCTAAATGATCAGTGCTTC.

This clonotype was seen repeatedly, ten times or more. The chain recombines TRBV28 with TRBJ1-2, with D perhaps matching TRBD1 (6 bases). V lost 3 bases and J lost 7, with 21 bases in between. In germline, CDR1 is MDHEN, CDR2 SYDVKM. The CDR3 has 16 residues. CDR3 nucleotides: TGTGCCAGCAGTTTGGAGACAGCTCACAGACAGGCTGGCTACACCTTC. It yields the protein CASSLETAHRQAGYTF.

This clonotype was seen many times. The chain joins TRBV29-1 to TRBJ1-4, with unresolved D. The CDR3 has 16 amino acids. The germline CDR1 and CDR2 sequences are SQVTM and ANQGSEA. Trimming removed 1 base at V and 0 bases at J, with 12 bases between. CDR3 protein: CSVEGGAAATNEKLFF. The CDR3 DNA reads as TGCAGCGTTGAAGGTGGTGCGGCAGCAACTAATGAAAAACTGTTTTTT.

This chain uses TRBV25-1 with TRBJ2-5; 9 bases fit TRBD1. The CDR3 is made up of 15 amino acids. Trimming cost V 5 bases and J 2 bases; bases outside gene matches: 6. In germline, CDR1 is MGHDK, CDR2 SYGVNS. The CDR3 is CASSFPGTGQETQYF. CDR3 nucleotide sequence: TGTGCCAGCAGTTTCCCCGGGACAGGGCAAGAGACCCAGTACTTC.

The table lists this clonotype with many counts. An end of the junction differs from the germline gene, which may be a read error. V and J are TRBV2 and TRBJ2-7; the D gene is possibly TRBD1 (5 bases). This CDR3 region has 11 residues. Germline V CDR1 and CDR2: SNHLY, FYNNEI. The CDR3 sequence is CASREGAGQYF. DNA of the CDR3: TGTGCCAGCAGGGAAGGGGCTGGGCAGTACTTC.

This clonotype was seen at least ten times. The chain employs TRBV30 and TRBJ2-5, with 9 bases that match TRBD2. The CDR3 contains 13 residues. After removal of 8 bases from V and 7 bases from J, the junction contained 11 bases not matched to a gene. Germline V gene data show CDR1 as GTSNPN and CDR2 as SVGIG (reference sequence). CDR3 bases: TGTGCCCACATTGTGGCGGGGGGGCGGACCCAGTACTTC. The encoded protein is CAHIVAGGRTQYF. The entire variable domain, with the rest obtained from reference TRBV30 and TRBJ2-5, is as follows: SQTIHQWPATLVQPVGSPLSLECTVEGTSNPNLYWYRQAAGRGLQLLFYSVGIGQISSEVPQNLSASRPQDRQFILSSKKLLLSDSGFYLCAHIVAGGRTQYFGPGTRLLVL.

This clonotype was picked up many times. CDR3 sequence: CAWSGEGFNFYEQYF. The CDR3 DNA reads TGTGCCTGGAGTGGTGAGGGGTTCAACTTCTACGAGCAGTACTTC. This chain links TRBV30 with TRBJ2-7; D assignment may be TRBD1 or TRBD2 (5 bases each). This CDR3 has 15 amino acids. The germline CDR1 and CDR2 sequences are GTSNPN and SVGIG (reference sequence). Trimming pared 1 base from V and 3 bases from J, leaving 16 bases between.

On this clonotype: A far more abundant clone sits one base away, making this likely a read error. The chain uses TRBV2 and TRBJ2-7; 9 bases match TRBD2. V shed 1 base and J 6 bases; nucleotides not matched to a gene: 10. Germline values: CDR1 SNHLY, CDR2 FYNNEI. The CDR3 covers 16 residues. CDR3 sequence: CASSEELSGRVREQYF. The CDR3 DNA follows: TGTGCCAGCAGTGAAGAACTTAGCGGGAGAGTGCGCGAGCAGTACTTC.

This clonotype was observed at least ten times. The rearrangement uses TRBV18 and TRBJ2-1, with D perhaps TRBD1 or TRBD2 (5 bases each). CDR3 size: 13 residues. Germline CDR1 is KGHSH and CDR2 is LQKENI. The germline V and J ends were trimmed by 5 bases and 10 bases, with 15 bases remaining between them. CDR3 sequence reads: CASSIEGTGEQFF. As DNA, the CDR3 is TGTGCCAGCTCAATCGAGGGGACCGGAGAGCAGTTCTTC.

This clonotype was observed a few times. CDR3 sequence (DNA): TGCGCCAGCAGTGAGACGCTCATCGGGGGCCAGCCCCAGCATTTT. Amino acids: CASSETLIGGQPQHF. J is TRBJ1-5 and V is TRBV10-1; maybe TRBD1 (6 bases). Germline V lookup: CDR1 WNHNN, CDR2 SYGVQD (reference sequence). Trimming took 2 bases from V and 7 from J, leaving 15 bases between them. This CDR3 comprises 15 residues.

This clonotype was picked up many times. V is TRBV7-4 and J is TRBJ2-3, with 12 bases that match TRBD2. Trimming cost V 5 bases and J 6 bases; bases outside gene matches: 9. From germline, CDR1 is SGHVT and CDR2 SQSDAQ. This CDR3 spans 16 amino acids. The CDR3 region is CASSRRLAGVRDTQYF. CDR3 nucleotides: TGTGCCAGCAGCCGGAGACTAGCGGGAGTACGGGATACGCAGTATTTT.

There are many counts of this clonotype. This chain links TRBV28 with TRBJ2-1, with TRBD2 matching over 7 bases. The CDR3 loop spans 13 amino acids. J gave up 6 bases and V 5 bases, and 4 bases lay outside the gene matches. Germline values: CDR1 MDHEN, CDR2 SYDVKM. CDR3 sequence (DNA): TGTGCCAGCAGTCTCGGGGAGGGCAATGAGCAGTTCTTC. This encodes CASSLGEGNEQFF.

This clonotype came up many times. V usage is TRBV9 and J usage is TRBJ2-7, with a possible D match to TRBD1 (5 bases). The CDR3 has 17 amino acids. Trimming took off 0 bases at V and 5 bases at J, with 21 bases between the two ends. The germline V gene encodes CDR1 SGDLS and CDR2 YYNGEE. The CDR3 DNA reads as TGTGCCAGCAGCGTAGATCCGTCGGCAGGGATCCGCCACGAGCAGTACTTC. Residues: CASSVDPSAGIRHEQYF.

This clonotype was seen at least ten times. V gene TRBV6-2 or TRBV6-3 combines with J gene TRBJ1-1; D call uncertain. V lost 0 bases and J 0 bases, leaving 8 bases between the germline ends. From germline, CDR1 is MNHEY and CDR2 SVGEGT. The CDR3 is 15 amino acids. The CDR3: CASSYSNRLNTEAFF. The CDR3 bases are TGTGCCAGCAGTTACTCGAACAGATTGAACACTGAAGCTTTCTTT.

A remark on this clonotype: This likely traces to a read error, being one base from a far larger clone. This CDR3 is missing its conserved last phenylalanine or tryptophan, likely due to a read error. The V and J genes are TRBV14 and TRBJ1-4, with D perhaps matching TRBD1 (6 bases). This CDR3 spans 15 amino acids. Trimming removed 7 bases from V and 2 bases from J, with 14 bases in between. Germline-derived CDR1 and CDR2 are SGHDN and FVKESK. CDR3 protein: CASTRGGSTNEKLFL. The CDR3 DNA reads TGTGCCAGCACCCGAGGGGGGTCTACTAATGAAAAACTGTTTTTA.

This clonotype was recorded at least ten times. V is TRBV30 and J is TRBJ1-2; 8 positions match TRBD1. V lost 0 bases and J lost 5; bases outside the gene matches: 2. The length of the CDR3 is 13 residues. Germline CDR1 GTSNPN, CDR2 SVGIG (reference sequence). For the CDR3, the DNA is TGTGCCTGGAGTGTAAACAGGGGGTATGGCTACACCTTC. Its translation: CAWSVNRGYGYTF.

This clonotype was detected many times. CDR3 amino acids: CASSLRLAGGGTGELFF. The DNA for the CDR3 is TGTGCCAGCAGCTTACGGCTAGCGGGAGGTGGGACCGGGGAGCTGTTTTTT. V gene TRBV11-2 combines with J gene TRBJ2-2, with 11 bases lining up with TRBD2. V was clipped by 2 bases and J by 5 bases; unmatched bases: 7. The CDR3 has 17 residues. The germline V gene has CDR1 SGHAT and CDR2 FQNNGV. Full variable domain (rest looked up from reference TRBV11-2 and TRBJ2-2): EAGVAQSPRYKIIEKRQSVAFWCNPISGHATLYWYQQILGQGPKLLIQFQNNGVVDDSQLPKDRFSAERLKGVDSTLKIQPAKLEDSAVYLCASSLRLAGGGTGELFFGEGSRLTVL.

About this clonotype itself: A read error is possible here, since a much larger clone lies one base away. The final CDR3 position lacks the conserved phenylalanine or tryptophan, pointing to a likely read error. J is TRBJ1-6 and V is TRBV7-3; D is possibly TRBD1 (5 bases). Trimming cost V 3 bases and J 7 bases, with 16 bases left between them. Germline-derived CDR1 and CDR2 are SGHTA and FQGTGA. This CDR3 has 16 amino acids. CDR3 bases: TGTGCCAGCAGCTTGTCCAAGGGGTGCCAAAATTCACCCCTCCACTCT. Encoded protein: CASSLSKGCQNSPLHS.

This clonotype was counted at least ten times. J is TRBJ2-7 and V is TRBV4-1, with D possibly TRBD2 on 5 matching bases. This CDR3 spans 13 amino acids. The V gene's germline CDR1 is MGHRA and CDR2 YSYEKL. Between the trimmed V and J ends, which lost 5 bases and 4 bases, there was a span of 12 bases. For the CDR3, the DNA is TGCGCCAGCAGCAGGACGGCGGGTTACGAGCAGTACTTC. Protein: CASSRTAGYEQYF.